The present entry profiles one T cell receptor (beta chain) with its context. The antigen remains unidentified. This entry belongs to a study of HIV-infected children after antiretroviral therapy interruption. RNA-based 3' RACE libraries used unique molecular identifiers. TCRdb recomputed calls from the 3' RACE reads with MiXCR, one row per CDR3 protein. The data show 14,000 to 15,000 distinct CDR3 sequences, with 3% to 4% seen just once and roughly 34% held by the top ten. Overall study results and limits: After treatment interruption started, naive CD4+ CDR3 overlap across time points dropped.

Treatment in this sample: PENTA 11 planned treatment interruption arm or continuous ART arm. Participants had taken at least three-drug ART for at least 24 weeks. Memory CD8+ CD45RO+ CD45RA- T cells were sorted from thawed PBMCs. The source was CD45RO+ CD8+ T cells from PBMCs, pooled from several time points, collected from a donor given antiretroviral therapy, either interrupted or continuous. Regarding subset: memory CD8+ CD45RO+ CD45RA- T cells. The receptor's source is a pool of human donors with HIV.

CDR3 sequence reads: CASSQSSGAAISYQQETQYF. CDR3 DNA sequence: TGCGCCAGCAGTCAATCGTCCGGGGCAGCTATTAGTTACCAACAAGAGACCCAGTACTTC. This chain uses TRBV23-1 with TRBJ2-5; the D gene could be TRBD1 or TRBD2 (5 bases each). TRBV23-1 is an open reading frame whose function is uncertain. This CDR3 has 20 residues. V lost 0 bases and J lost 2, with 25 bases in between.